These 8 T cell receptor beta chains were sequenced from one sample in a study of B cell selection in AIRE deficiency. Conventional CD4 T cells were sorted as CD4+CD127+ cells. The protocol was immunoSEQ multiplex PCR, while the TCRdb copy is restricted to in-frame clones and leaves out a portion. The sample holds 23,000 or so clones, over 95% seen once. The sample taken for sequencing was CD4+CD127+ conventional T cells sorted from PBMCs. These receptors were collected from a human donor in good health.

This rearrangement joins TRBV19 to TRBJ1-1; TRBD1 agrees at 8 bases. The germline CDR1 and CDR2 sequences are LNHDA and SQIVND (reference sequence). This CDR3 spans 15 amino acids. V shed 7 bases, J shed 0 bases, and the junction held 7 bases outside the gene matches. The CDR3 reads CASIPDRAMNTEAFF. The CDR3 nucleotides are TGTGCCAGTATCCCGGACAGGGCCATGAACACTGAAGCTTTCTTT.

V gene TRBV25-1 combines with J gene TRBJ1-3; weak D call: TRBD1 (6 bases). The CDR3 runs 15 residues. Trimming shortened V by 2 bases and J by 2 bases, and 10 bases separated the two germline ends. Germline lookup yields CDR1 MGHDK and CDR2 SYGVNS. CDR3 in amino acids: CASSEQQGTGNTIYF. DNA for the CDR3: TGTGCCAGCAGTGAACAACAGGGTACTGGAAACACCATATATTTT.

In nucleotides, the CDR3 is TGTGCCAGCTCAAGACTAGCATCCTACAATGAGCAGTTCTTC. This encodes CASSRLASYNEQFF. The rearrangement joins TRBV6-1 to TRBJ2-1; 7 bases agree with TRBD2. Losses at the gene ends were 8 bases for V and 1 base for J; bases not matched to a gene: 5. The CDR3 spans 14 residues. The germline V gene encodes CDR1 MNHNS and CDR2 SASEGT.

This clone was detected once. CDR3 DNA sequence: TGTGCCAGCAGCTTAGTTGGGGGGACCAACTATGGCTACACCTTC. Residues: CASSLVGGTNYGYTF. The J gene is TRBJ1-2, the V gene TRBV7-2, with D perhaps TRBD1 (5 bases). Germline V CDR1 and CDR2: SGHTA, FQGNSA. CDR3 length: 15 residues. Trimming stripped 1 base from V and 2 bases from J, with 11 bases between.

This clone came up once. The genes are TRBV5-1 and TRBJ1-1, with D tentatively TRBD1 (6 bases). Trimming removed 6 bases at V and 4 bases at J, with 19 bases between. The germline V gene has CDR1 SGHRS and CDR2 YFSETQ. CDR3 size: 15 residues. In DNA form, the CDR3 reads TGCGCCAGCACCGACCAAACAGGGCCGGGCACTGAAGCTTTCTTT. Its protein product is CASTDQTGPGTEAFF. Full variable domain (remainder filled in from reference TRBV5-1 and TRBJ1-1): KAGVTQTPRYLIKTRGQQVTLSCSPISGHRSVSWYQQTPGQGLQFLFEYFSETQRNKGNFPGRFSGRQFSNSRSEMNVSTLELGDSALYLCASTDQTGPGTEAFFGQGTRLTVV.

The chain joins TRBV30 to TRBJ1-3; the D is unclear. CDR3 length: 16 amino acids. Between the trimmed V and J ends, which lost 0 bases and 0 bases, there was a span of 12 bases. From germline, CDR1 is GTSNPN and CDR2 SVGIG (reference sequence). As DNA, the CDR3 is TGTGCCTGGAGTGTCGGAGACCCACGCTCTGGAAACACCATATATTTT. Translation gives CAWSVGDPRSGNTIYF.

The V and J genes are TRBV28 and TRBJ1-2, with D perhaps TRBD1 (6 bases). The CDR3 runs to 14 residues. V was pared by 4 bases and J by 3 bases, with 12 bases between. CDR1 and CDR2 (germline): MDHEN, SYDVKM. The CDR3 coding sequence is TGTGCCAGCAGTTCCGGACAGACCGACTATGGCTACACCTTC. The encoded protein is CASSSGQTDYGYTF.

Here the CDR3 DNA reads TGTGCCAGCAGTTACATTGACAGGGGGGGATATGGCTACACCTTC. Residues: CASSYIDRGGYGYTF. The chain combines TRBV6-6 with TRBJ1-2, with TRBD1 matching 9 bases. The CDR3 runs to 15 residues. With 2 bases clipped from V and 5 bases from J, the junction kept 6 bases outside the gene matches. Germline V gene lookup returns CDR1 MNHNY and CDR2 SVGAGI (reference sequence).